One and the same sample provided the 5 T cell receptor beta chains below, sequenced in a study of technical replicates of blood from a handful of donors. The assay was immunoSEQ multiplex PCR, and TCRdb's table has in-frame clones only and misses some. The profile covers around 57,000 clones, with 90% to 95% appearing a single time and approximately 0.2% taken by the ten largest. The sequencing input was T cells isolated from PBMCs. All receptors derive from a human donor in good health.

The CDR3, as DNA: TGTGCCAGCAGCCGCGGACTAGCGGGGGTTGAGGAGACCCAGTACTTC. Residues: CASSRGLAGVEETQYF. The chain uses TRBV11-3 and TRBJ2-5, with 13 bases fitting TRBD2. From germline, CDR1 is SGHNT and CDR2 YENEEA. The ends lost 5 bases at V and 5 bases at J; junction bases unmatched: 8. CDR3 size: 16 residues.

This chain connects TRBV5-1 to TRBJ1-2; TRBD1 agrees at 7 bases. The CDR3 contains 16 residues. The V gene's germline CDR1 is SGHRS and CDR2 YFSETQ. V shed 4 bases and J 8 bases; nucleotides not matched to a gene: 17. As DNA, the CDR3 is TGCGCCAGCAGCCCCGGCTCGGGGACAGAAGGGTGGGGCTACACCTTC. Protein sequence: CASSPGSGTEGWGYTF.

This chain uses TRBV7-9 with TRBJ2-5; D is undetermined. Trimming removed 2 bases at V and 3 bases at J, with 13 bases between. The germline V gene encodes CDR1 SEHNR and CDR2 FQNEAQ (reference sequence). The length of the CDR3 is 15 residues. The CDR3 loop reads CASSLKSPREETQYF. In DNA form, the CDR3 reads TGTGCCAGCAGCTTAAAAAGCCCCCGGGAAGAGACCCAGTACTTC.

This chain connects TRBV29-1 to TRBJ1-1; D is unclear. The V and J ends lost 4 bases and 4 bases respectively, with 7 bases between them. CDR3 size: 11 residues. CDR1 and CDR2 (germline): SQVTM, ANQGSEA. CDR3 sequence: CSVGHLTEAFF. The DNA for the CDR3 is TGCAGCGTTGGACACCTCACTGAAGCTTTCTTT.

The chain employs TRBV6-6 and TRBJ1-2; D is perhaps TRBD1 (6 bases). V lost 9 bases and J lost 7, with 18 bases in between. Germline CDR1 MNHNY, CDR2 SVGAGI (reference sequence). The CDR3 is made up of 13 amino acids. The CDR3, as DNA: TGTGCCAGTAAGGCGGGGGCCGGCCTTGGCTACACCTTC. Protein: CASKAGAGLGYTF.